This T cell receptor (beta chain) derives from a study of T cell changes during pregnancy in multiple sclerosis. Here immunoSEQ multiplex PCR was the method, and the copy in TCRdb shows in-frame clones only, minus some. Of some 63,000 clones listed, roughly 90% were seen once; the top ten hold just over 0.85%. V lost 1 base and J 2 bases, leaving 18 bases between the germline ends. This CDR3 is built from 17 residues. Germline values: CDR1 SGHDN, CDR2 FVKESK. The table lists this clone with a count of one. This rearrangement joins TRBV14 to TRBJ2-7; maybe TRBD2 (7 bases). Source: peripheral blood, taken before pregnancy. This clonotype was obtained from a female donor with multiple sclerosis, enrolled in a pregnancy study. The CDR3 reads CASSQGGGAGSPYEQYF. Written as DNA, the CDR3 is TGTGCCAGCAGCCAAGGAGGGGGGGCAGGGAGTCCCTACGAGCAGTACTTC.